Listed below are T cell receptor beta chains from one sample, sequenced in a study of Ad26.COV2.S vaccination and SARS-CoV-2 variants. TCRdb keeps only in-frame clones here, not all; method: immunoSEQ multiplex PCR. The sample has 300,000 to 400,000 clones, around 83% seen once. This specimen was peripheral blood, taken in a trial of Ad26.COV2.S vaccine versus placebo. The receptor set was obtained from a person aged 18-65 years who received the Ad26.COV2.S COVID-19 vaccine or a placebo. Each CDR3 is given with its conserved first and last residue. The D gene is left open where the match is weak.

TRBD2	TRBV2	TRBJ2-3	CASSEQRGGLTDTQYF
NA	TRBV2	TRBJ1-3	CASSDLLEDTIYF
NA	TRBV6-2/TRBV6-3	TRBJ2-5	CASSREGETQYF
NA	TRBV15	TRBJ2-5	CATSRDPHGEETQYF
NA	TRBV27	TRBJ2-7	CASSLAGGGYEQYF
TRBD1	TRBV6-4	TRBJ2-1	CASSRGQGSNEQFF
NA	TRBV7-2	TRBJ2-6	CASSSNTGANVLTF
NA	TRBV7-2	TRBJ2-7	CASSLAKGTYEQYF
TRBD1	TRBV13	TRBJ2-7	CASSYRQGYVYEQYF
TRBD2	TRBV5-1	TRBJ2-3	CASSFRLAGEDTQYF
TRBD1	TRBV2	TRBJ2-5	CASSTRDRETQYF
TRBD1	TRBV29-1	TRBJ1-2	CSVERTGGIAYGYTF
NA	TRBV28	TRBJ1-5	CASSLDNQPQHF
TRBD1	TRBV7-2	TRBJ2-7	CASSPQGGTGGYEQYF
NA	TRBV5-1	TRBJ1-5	CASSPDSPTVQPQHF
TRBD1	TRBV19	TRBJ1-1	CATLRTGAGDNEAFF
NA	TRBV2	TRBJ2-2	CASKQKGLGRPGELFF
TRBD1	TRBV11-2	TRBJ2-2	CASRPGQLNTGELFF
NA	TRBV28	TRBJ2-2	CASSAGMGELFF
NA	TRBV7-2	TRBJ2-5	CASSPTGVETQYF
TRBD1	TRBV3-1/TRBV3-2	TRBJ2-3	CASSQSTGGRDTQYF
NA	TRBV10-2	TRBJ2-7	CASSQPTGEQYF
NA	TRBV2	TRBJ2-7	CASSEAYRTYEQYF
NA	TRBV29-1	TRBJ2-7	CSVEGGADVYEQYF
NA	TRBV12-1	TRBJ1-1	CASITGGICTEAFF
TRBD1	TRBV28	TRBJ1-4	CASSWGTGVGTNEKLFF
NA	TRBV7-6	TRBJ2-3	CASSLGRLGSTDTQYF
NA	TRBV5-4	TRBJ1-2	CASSSAVGEGYTF
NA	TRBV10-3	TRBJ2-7	CAIRQESYEQYF
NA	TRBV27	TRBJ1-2	CASSLQGNYGYTF
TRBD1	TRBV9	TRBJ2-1	CASSVAGRTGGIAAYNEQFF
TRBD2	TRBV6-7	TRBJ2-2	CASSYSPGLADTGELFF
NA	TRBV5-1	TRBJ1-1	CASSLSGWDTEAFF
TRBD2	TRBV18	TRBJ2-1	CASSPRASGGRNEQFF
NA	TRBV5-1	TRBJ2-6	CASSLAGNGANVLTF
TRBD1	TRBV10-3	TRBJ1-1	CAIRSQGEGTNTEAFF
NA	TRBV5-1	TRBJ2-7	CASSWTTGAYEQYF
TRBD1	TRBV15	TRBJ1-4	CATSRGGTGDEKLFF
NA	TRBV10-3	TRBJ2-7	CAISDEGSYEQYF
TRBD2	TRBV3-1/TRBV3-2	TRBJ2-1	CASRVAGGSDEQFF
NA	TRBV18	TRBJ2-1	CASSSTNLGFDEQFF
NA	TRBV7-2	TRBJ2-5	CASSLVDLVKETQYF
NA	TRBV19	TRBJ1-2	CASTTRRGGLRPPPGYGYTF
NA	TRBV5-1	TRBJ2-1	CASSPGGGSAYNEQFF
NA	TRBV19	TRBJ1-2	CASSTARGRGYTF
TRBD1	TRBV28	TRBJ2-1	CASSLGAGGVNEQFF
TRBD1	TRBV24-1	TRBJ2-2	CATSLGGQSTGELFF
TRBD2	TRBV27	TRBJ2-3	CASESGGAGDTQYF
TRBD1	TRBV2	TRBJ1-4	CASSSPDRVVTNEKLFF
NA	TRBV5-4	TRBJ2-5	CASSSRLSETQYF
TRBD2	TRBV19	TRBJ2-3	CASSGEGSGTDTQYF
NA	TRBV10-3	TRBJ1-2	CAIRGGHTSYYGYTF
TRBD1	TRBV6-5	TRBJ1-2	CASSSGQGYGYTF